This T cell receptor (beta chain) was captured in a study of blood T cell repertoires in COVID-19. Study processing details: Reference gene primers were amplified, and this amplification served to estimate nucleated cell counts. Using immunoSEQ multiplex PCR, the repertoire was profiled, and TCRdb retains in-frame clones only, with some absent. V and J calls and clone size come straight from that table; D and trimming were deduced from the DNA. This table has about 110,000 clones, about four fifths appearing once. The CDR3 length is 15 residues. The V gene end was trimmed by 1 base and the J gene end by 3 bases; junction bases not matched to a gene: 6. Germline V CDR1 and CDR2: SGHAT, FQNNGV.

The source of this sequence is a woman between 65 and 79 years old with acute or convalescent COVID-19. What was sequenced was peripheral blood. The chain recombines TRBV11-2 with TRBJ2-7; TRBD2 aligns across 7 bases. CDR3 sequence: CASSLAPGTNYEQYF. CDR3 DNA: TGTGCCAGCAGCTTAGCGCCCGGGACTAACTACGAGCAGTACTTC.